This TCR beta chain came from a study of cytomegalovirus exposure and HLA in healthy donors. Details on this clone: The junction differs from germline at one of its ends, possibly a read error.

The CDR3 covers 20 residues. Per germline, CDR1 SSHAT and CDR2 FNYEAQ (reference sequence). The table came from immunoSEQ multiplex PCR; TCRdb's copy has only in-frame clones and leaves some out. The table has tens of thousands of clones, roughly 90% seen once. The sequencing sample was made of PBMCs. The receptor was isolated from a man aged 25 to 45 in good health and CMV-seronegative. The V gene is TRBV7-7, the J gene TRBJ2-1; the match to TRBD2 covers 16 bases. The CDR3: CASSKTGTSGGAFSYNEQFF. For the CDR3, the DNA is TGTGCTAGCAGCAAGACGGGGACTAGCGGGGGGGCCTTCTCCTACAATGAGCAGTTCTTC.